This T cell receptor (beta chain) comes out of a study of OX40 agonist ivuxolimab in advanced cancers. Study background: Ivuxolimab, which is an agonistic anti-OX40 (CD134) antibody, was administered to the patients.

The V gene lost 2 bases and the J gene lost 4 bases, with 14 bases spanning the gap. The germline V gene has CDR1 SNHLY and CDR2 FYNNEI. The CDR3 covers 15 residues. Study-level points and caveats: The study found among the lowest clonal expansion in partial responders at 0.1-3.0 mg/kg.

On this clone: The antigen is undetermined. The sample has other DNA sequences that encode this CDR3 too.

The method was immunoSEQ multiplex PCR; TCRdb's version includes in-frame clones alone and lacks a portion of them. Here the sample spans about 56,000 clones, 82% being singletons. Here the sequenced sample was CD4+ or CD8+ T cells sorted from blood, taken in a trial of the OX40 agonist ivuxolimab. This TCR was sampled from an adult with an advanced solid tumor such as melanoma, head and neck, liver or kidney cancer. V usage is TRBV2 and J usage is TRBJ2-5, with D tentatively TRBD1 or TRBD2 (5 bases each). The DNA for the CDR3 is TGTGCCAGCAGTGAAACCCGAGCAGGGAGAGAGACCCAGTACTTC. Translation: CASSETRAGRETQYF.